Following are 21 T cell receptor beta chains from one sample sequenced in a study of CD8+ T cells in alopecia areata. The sequencing template was cDNA reverse transcribed from extracted RNA. TCRdb keeps only in-frame clones here, not all; method: immunoSEQ multiplex PCR. The top ten hold 15% to 20% of the sample, which has about 150,000 clones, 45% to 55% seen once. This sample comprised CD8+ T cells sorted from blood, obtained at week 0. The source of these receptors is a human donor with alopecia areata.

For the CDR3, the DNA is TGCAGCGTTGAAGGGGACGTCGGAGGGCATAGCACAGATACGCAGTATTTT. This gives the protein CSVEGDVGGHSTDTQYF. J is TRBJ2-3 and V is TRBV29-1; D may be TRBD2 (6 bases). CDR1 and CDR2 from the germline V gene are SQVTM and ANQGSEA. The CDR3 is made up of 17 amino acids. The ends were cut back, 1 base at V and 0 bases at J, with 17 bases in the middle.

This chain joins TRBV10-2 and TRBJ1-2; 11 bases are a match to TRBD1. CDR1 is WSHSY, CDR2 SAAADI, per germline. There are 14 residues in the CDR3. V shed 6 bases and J 6 bases; nucleotides not matched to a gene: 6. CDR3 loop: CASRSDRGLDGYTF. DNA of the CDR3: TGCGCCAGCAGATCGGACAGGGGGCTTGATGGCTACACCTTC.

CDR3 sequence reads: CASSFGTYEQYF. The CDR3 coding sequence is TGTGCCAGCAGCTTCGGCACCTACGAGCAGTACTTC. The chain combines TRBV11-2 with TRBJ2-7, with no clear D. Trimming left V 3 bases short and J 2 bases short, with 5 bases between. The CDR3 is 12 amino acids. Germline V lookup: CDR1 SGHAT, CDR2 FQNNGV.

The J gene is TRBJ2-3, the V gene TRBV7-9; D is undetermined. This CDR3 contains 13 residues. From germline, CDR1 is SEHNR and CDR2 FQNEAQ (reference sequence). Trimming left V 6 bases short and J 2 bases short, with 9 bases between. This CDR3 is CASRPDSTDTQYF. The CDR3 DNA reads as TGTGCCAGCAGGCCCGACTCCACAGATACGCAGTATTTT.

This chain uses TRBV2 with TRBJ2-7, with D maybe TRBD1 (5 bases). Germline V gene lookup returns CDR1 SNHLY and CDR2 FYNNEI. The length of the CDR3 is 14 residues. Trimming stripped 0 bases from V and 0 bases from J, with 6 bases between. CDR3 region: CASSEAGASYEQYF. The CDR3 region has the DNA TGTGCCAGCAGTGAAGCAGGGGCCTCCTACGAGCAGTACTTC.

The CDR3 is CASSPGGSLSNQPQHF. The CDR3 DNA reads TGTGCCAGCAGCCCCGGTGGTAGCCTAAGCAATCAGCCCCAGCATTTT. V is TRBV11-2 and J is TRBJ1-5; D is unclear. The V end was cut by 5 bases, the J end by 1 base, with 15 bases between. Germline values: CDR1 SGHAT, CDR2 FQNNGV. CDR3 length: 16 amino acids.

The CDR3 here is CASTTGAEAFF. For the CDR3, the DNA is TGTGCCTCCACGACAGGGGCGGAAGCTTTCTTT. This chain links TRBV30 with TRBJ1-1; TRBD1 agrees at 8 bases. V lost 7 bases and J lost 8; bases outside the gene matches: 6. Germline CDR1 is GTSNPN and CDR2 is SVGIG (reference sequence). The CDR3 has 11 residues. The full variable domain, with the rest looked up from reference TRBV30 and TRBJ1-1, is SQTIHQWPATLVQPVGSPLSLECTVEGTSNPNLYWYRQAAGRGLQLLFYSVGIGQISSEVPQNLSASRPQDRQFILSSKKLLLSDSGFYLCASTTGAEAFFGQGTRLTVV.

V gene TRBV25-1 combines with J gene TRBJ1-4, with D tentatively TRBD1 (6 bases). Trimming took 6 bases from V and 4 from J, leaving 9 bases between them. The CDR3 loop spans 13 amino acids. CDR1 MGHDK and CDR2 SYGVNS come from the germline V gene. The chain's CDR3 is CASRDRNNEKLFF. In nucleotides, the CDR3 is TGTGCCAGCAGGGACAGAAATAATGAAAAACTGTTTTTT.

The chain combines TRBV6-6 with TRBJ1-1; D not certain. Between the trimmed V and J ends, which lost 0 bases and 5 bases, there was a span of 7 bases. CDR1 and CDR2 from the germline V gene are MNHNY and SVGAGI (reference sequence). This CDR3 comprises 13 residues. CDR3 sequence reads: CASSYSGRTEAFF. The CDR3 nucleotides are TGTGCCAGCAGTTACTCTGGGAGGACTGAAGCTTTCTTT.

A few counts support this clone. The V call is TRBV29-1, the J call TRBJ1-4; D gene ambiguous. The CDR3 spans 10 residues. V shed 4 bases and J shed 8 bases, with 5 bases lying between them. Germline V gives CDR1 SQVTM, CDR2 ANQGSEA. In DNA form, the CDR3 reads TGCAGCGTTGGCGAGGAAAAACTGTTTTTT. This encodes CSVGEEKLFF.

The chain combines TRBV11-3 with TRBJ1-1, with D unclear. Trimming took off 0 bases at V and 8 bases at J, with 16 bases between the two ends. From germline, CDR1 is SGHNT and CDR2 YENEEA. This CDR3 is built from 15 residues. For the CDR3, the DNA is TGTGCCAGCAGCTTAGAGATGCGGCGGGGAGCCGAAGCTTTCTTT. Translated, it gives CASSLEMRRGAEAFF.

The genes are TRBV4-3 and TRBJ2-7; D is unresolved. This CDR3 contains 15 residues. Germline CDR1 reads LGHNA; CDR2 reads YSLEER. V was shortened by 0 bases and J by 3 bases, with 12 bases between the two germline ends. The CDR3 loop is CASSQEVSQRYEQYF. DNA of the CDR3: TGCGCCAGCAGCCAAGAAGTGTCCCAACGCTACGAGCAGTACTTC.

CDR3 nucleotide sequence: TGTGCCAGCAGCTTATACGCAGGTTTTGAGAATGGCTACACCTTC. This codes for CASSLYAGFENGYTF. The rearrangement uses TRBV7-9 and TRBJ1-2, with unresolved D. This CDR3 region has 15 residues. Germline V gene lookup returns CDR1 SEHNR and CDR2 FQNEAQ (reference sequence). The V end lost 2 bases, the J end lost 6 bases, and 16 bases lay between the germline ends. The full variable domain, rest sourced from reference TRBV7-9 and TRBJ1-2, is DTGVSQNPRHKITKRGQNVTFRCDPISEHNRLYWYRQTLGQGPEFLTYFQNEAQLEKSRLLSDRFSAERPKGSFSTLEIQRTEQGDSAMYLCASSLYAGFENGYTFGSGTRLTVV.

The rearrangement uses TRBV4-3 and TRBJ2-5, with D possibly TRBD2 on 6 matching bases. With 0 bases removed from V and 2 bases from J, the gap between germline ends came to 10 bases. Per germline, CDR1 LGHNA and CDR2 YSLEER. The CDR3 is made up of 15 amino acids. The CDR3 spells CASSQDPGRQETQYF. The CDR3 DNA follows: TGCGCCAGCAGCCAAGACCCAGGGAGGCAAGAGACCCAGTACTTC.

V is TRBV11-3 and J is TRBJ1-2; TRBD1 agrees at 7 bases. Trimming took 5 bases from V and 0 from J; bases not matched to a gene: 12. Germline assignment: CDR1 SGHNT and CDR2 YENEEA. The CDR3 contains 17 residues. Here the CDR3 DNA reads TGTGCCAGCAGCCCCCTTGCGGCGACAGGGCCTAACTATGGCTACACCTTC. It codes for CASSPLAATGPNYGYTF.

The rearrangement uses TRBV4-2 and TRBJ1-6, with 7 bases fitting TRBD1. The ends lost 4 bases at V and 5 bases at J; junction bases unmatched: 8. Germline assignment: CDR1 LGHNA and CDR2 YNFKEQ. The CDR3 sequence is 16 residues long. Written as DNA, the CDR3 is TGTGCCAGCAGCCTCGATCCGGGACAGCATAATTCACCCCTCCACTTT. Its protein product is CASSLDPGQHNSPLHF.

The rearrangement uses TRBV4-3 and TRBJ1-3, with no clear D. The CDR3 length is 15 residues. The germline V gene encodes CDR1 LGHNA and CDR2 YSLEER. Trimming stripped 1 base from V and 0 bases from J, with 7 bases between. The CDR3 DNA follows: TGCGCCAGCAGCCAAGGGTTCTCCTCTGGAAACACCATATATTTT. Residues: CASSQGFSSGNTIYF.

The table lists this clone with a few counts. The chain is built from TRBV12-5 and TRBJ2-1; no clear D. CDR3 size: 16 residues. Germline V gene data show CDR1 as LGHNT and CDR2 as FRNRAP. V lost 1 base and J lost 0, with 10 bases in between. CDR3 protein: CASGLGAQSSYNEQFF. The DNA of the CDR3 is TGTGCTAGTGGTTTGGGCGCACAGAGCTCCTACAATGAGCAGTTCTTC.

This clone showed up just a few times. This rearrangement joins TRBV30 to TRBJ1-1; D is unresolved. The CDR3 is 13 amino acids. The V end lost 2 bases, the J end lost 1 base, and 8 bases lay between the germline ends. From germline, CDR1 is GTSNPN and CDR2 SVGIG (reference sequence). CDR3 in amino acids: CAWSKGRNTEAFF. The CDR3 region has the DNA TGTGCCTGGAGTAAAGGGAGGAACACTGAAGCTTTCTTT.

This clone was detected only a few times. The J gene is TRBJ2-1, the V gene TRBV29-1; D remains ambiguous. V shed 5 bases and J shed 0 bases, with 8 bases lying between them. CDR3 size: 13 residues. Germline-derived CDR1 and CDR2 are SQVTM and ANQGSEA. The CDR3: CSVLRVSYNEQFF. The DNA for the CDR3 is TGCAGCGTTTTACGCGTCTCCTACAATGAGCAGTTCTTC.

This chain uses TRBV20-1 with TRBJ2-4; D is ambiguous. Germline CDR1 is DFQATT and CDR2 is SNEGSKA (reference sequence). V gave up 1 base and J gave up 6 bases, with 4 bases separating them. There are 11 residues in the CDR3. The CDR3 nucleotides are TGCAGTGCTAGAGGATCAAACATTCAGTACTTC. Protein sequence: CSARGSNIQYF.